The present T cell receptor (beta chain) was sequenced within a study of regulatory T cells in long-lasting Graves disease. Study context: Persistence in Graves' disease denoted antithyroid drug use beyond 5 years alongside positive TSH receptor antibodies. Study findings and constraints: Those with persistent disease had in common more public clonotypes (roughly 3,000) than new patients (approximately 1,000). TRBV28, TRBJ1-2 and TRBJ2-5 were segments that persistent disease favored. The researchers studied only peripheral blood, not thyroid tissue.

Sequencing libraries for TCR beta were prepared with iRepertoire HTBI primers and Arm-PCR of CDR3 regions. TCRdb reanalysed the multiplex PCR reads using MiXCR and keeps one entry per CDR3 protein. The sample consists of 700,000 or so distinct CDR3 sequences, approximately 29% of them appearing once. With respect to this clonotype: Antigen unknown.

The CDR3 totals 13 residues. CDR1 DFQATT and CDR2 SNEGSKA come from the germline V gene (reference sequence). Trimming took 6 bases from V and 0 from J, leaving 11 bases between them. Time point reported: persistent/refractory GD, antithyroid drugs over 5 years with positive TRAb. After RNA was extracted from PBMCs, the TCR library was made from it. The chain recombines TRBV20-1 with TRBJ1-2; no clear D. This specimen was peripheral blood mononuclear cells (PBMCs), taken when the disease was refractory, from a patient treated with antithyroid drugs. The sequence was collected from a female donor with Graves disease. The CDR3: CSAAHRANYGYTF. CDR3 DNA: TGCAGTGCAGCCCACAGAGCTAACTATGGCTACACCTTC.